The following is a T cell receptor (beta chain) sequence with its context. This sample is drawn from a study of blood T cell repertoires in COVID-19. Everyone who took part was about 18 to 90 years old, and they came from 24 US areas. Cohort assignment relied on participant-reported clinical history. The protocol was immunoSEQ multiplex PCR, while the TCRdb copy is restricted to in-frame clones and leaves out a portion. The sample holds around 300,000 clones, approximately 89% seen once. The CDR3 totals 11 residues. Germline V gives CDR1 SGHAT, CDR2 FQDESV (reference sequence). The V and J ends lost 5 bases and 5 bases respectively, with 5 bases between them.

This receptor was obtained from a man younger than 40 who had recovered from COVID-19. Sequenced input: PBMCs or T cells enriched from blood (not recorded which). The V gene is TRBV11-1, the J gene TRBJ2-3; D is undetermined. The CDR3 region is CASSAGDTQYF. The DNA of the CDR3 is TGTGCCAGCAGCGCCGGAGATACGCAGTATTTT.